What follows are 19 T cell receptor beta chains derived from one specimen sequenced in a study of blood T cell repertoires in COVID-19. The repertoire was sequenced with immunoSEQ multiplex PCR; TCRdb's copy has only in-frame clones and lacks some. The repertoire holds some 170,000 clones, about 83% seen once, with 7% to 10% in the top ten. The material sequenced was peripheral blood. These receptors came from a man between 60 and 75 years old with acute or convalescent COVID-19.

The chain joins TRBV6-5 to TRBJ1-1; D perhaps matches TRBD1 (5 bases). CDR1 and CDR2 (germline): MNHEY, SVGAGI. V was trimmed by 11 bases and J by 8 bases, leaving 18 bases between them. This CDR3 has 12 amino acids. CDR3 protein: CASYQGSREAFF. CDR3 in DNA: TGTGCCTCCTACCAGGGATCCCGGGAAGCTTTCTTT.

A remark on this clone: The sample contains more than one DNA sequence encoding this CDR3. CDR3 DNA: TGCGCCAGCAGCTTGCAGGGTGACACTGAAGCTTTCTTT. This sequence encodes CASSLQGDTEAFF. The V and J genes are TRBV5-1 and TRBJ1-1, with D possibly matching TRBD1 (5 bases). Trimming cost V 1 base and J 3 bases, with 7 bases left between them. Germline lookup yields CDR1 SGHRS and CDR2 YFSETQ. CDR3 length: 13 amino acids.

The genes are TRBV6-1 and TRBJ1-2; D remains unclear. The CDR3 extends over 13 amino acids. The V end was cut by 1 base, the J end by 4 bases, with 7 bases between. The germline V gene encodes CDR1 MNHNS and CDR2 SASEGT. CDR3 bases: TGTGCCAGCAGTGAAGGAGAGAGCTATGGCTACACCTTC. It encodes CASSEGESYGYTF.

CDR3 sequence: CASSLQGFGETQYF. For the CDR3, the DNA is TGTGCCAGCAGCTTACAGGGGTTCGGAGAGACCCAGTACTTC. The chain couples TRBV11-2 to TRBJ2-5; tentative D call: TRBD1 (6 bases). The V gene lost 2 bases and the J gene lost 4 bases, with 11 bases spanning the gap. CDR1 is SGHAT and CDR2 is FQNNGV in the germline V gene. The length of the CDR3 is 14 residues.

The gene calls are TRBV30 and TRBJ2-3, with a possible D match to TRBD2 (6 bases). Germline V gene sequence: CDR1 GTSNPN, CDR2 SVGIG (reference sequence). The CDR3 is 14 residues long. The V end lost 2 bases, the J end lost 7 bases, and 16 bases lay between the germline ends. The CDR3 bases are TGTGCCTGGAGTCGGCGGGACGGTCGGAATACGCAGTATTTT. The encoded protein is CAWSRRDGRNTQYF.

V is TRBV7-9 and J is TRBJ2-2, with TRBD2 matching 7 bases. V lost 5 bases to trimming and J lost 5 bases; unmatched junction nucleotides: 14. Germline values: CDR1 SEHNR, CDR2 FQNEAQ (reference sequence). The CDR3 spans 17 residues. The CDR3 coding sequence is TGTGCCAGCAGCGCCCACCGAGGGGCGGGGGTTACCGGGGAGCTGTTTTTT. It yields the protein CASSAHRGAGVTGELFF.

The chain recombines TRBV14 with TRBJ1-1; TRBD1 matches 8 bases. V gave up 3 bases and J gave up 1 base; unmatched junction bases: 1. Germline CDR1 reads SGHDN; CDR2 reads FVKESK. CDR3 size: 14 residues. Here the CDR3 DNA reads TGTGCCAGCAGCCAGGGGACAGGGAACACTGAAGCTTTCTTT. Translation: CASSQGTGNTEAFF.

V usage is TRBV6-5 and J usage is TRBJ1-2, with a weak D call TRBD1 (6 bases). The germline V and J ends were trimmed by 6 bases and 8 bases, with 19 bases remaining between them. Germline lookup yields CDR1 MNHEY and CDR2 SVGAGI. The CDR3 spans 14 residues. The CDR3 sequence is CASSAHEGGLGYTF. The CDR3 DNA is TGTGCCAGCAGCGCCCACGAGGGGGGGCTGGGCTACACCTTC.

The chain has TRBV30 and TRBJ2-7; D not resolved. Germline assignment: CDR1 GTSNPN and CDR2 SVGIG (reference sequence). V shed 2 bases and J shed 1 base, with 9 bases lying between them. This CDR3 has 13 amino acids. Here the CDR3 DNA reads TGTGCCTGGAGTTGGGCTGTATCCTACGAGCAGTACTTC. Protein: CAWSWAVSYEQYF. The full variable domain, in which reference TRBV30 and TRBJ2-7 provide the parts outside the CDR3, is SQTIHQWPATLVQPVGSPLSLECTVEGTSNPNLYWYRQAAGRGLQLLFYSVGIGQISSEVPQNLSASRPQDRQFILSSKKLLLSDSGFYLCAWSWAVSYEQYFGPGTRLTVT.

V and J are TRBV7-2 and TRBJ2-7, with 8 bases that match TRBD2. CDR1 and CDR2 (germline): SGHTA, FQGNSA. The CDR3 has 14 amino acids. Trimming at V came to 3 bases and at J to 5 bases, leaving 6 bases not matched to a gene. CDR3 residues: CASSLGTRVDEQYF. CDR3 coding DNA: TGTGCCAGCAGCTTGGGGACTAGAGTAGACGAGCAGTACTTC.

The genes are TRBV5-4 and TRBJ2-3, with 16 nucleotides matching TRBD2. CDR3 size: 19 residues. Germline trimming cut 4 bases from V and 0 bases from J; bases unmatched to any gene: 8. The germline V gene has CDR1 SGHNT and CDR2 YYREEE (reference sequence). CDR3 protein: CASSAGLAGGRTSTDTQYF. CDR3 bases: TGTGCCAGCAGCGCGGGACTAGCGGGGGGGCGTACTAGCACAGATACGCAGTATTTT.

This clone appeared once. The rearrangement uses TRBV7-9 and TRBJ2-7; 8 nucleotides align to TRBD1. In germline, CDR1 is SEHNR, CDR2 FQNEAQ (reference sequence). V lost 6 bases and J lost 4; bases outside the gene matches: 8. The CDR3 spans 14 residues. The CDR3 coding sequence is TGTGCCAGCAGTGAGCCGGGACAGGCTTACGAGCAGTACTTC. It translates to CASSEPGQAYEQYF.

This clone was detected only a few times. V is TRBV7-9 and J is TRBJ2-2; TRBD1 agrees at 9 bases. V trimming: 5 bases; J trimming: 6 bases; junction bases outside the gene matches: 13. CDR1 is SEHNR and CDR2 is FQNEAQ in the germline V gene (reference sequence). The CDR3 runs 17 residues. CDR3 sequence (DNA): TGTGCCAGCAGCAACGAACAGGGACAGGGAAACCCCGGGGAGCTGTTTTTT. Protein: CASSNEQGQGNPGELFF.

To note about this clone: Other DNA sequences in the same sample also yield this CDR3. V is TRBV25-1 and J is TRBJ1-1; 7 bases map to TRBD1. The CDR3 extends over 14 amino acids. Trimming cost V 4 bases and J 1 base; bases outside gene matches: 3. CDR1 is MGHDK, CDR2 SYGVNS, per germline. DNA of the CDR3: TGTGCCAGCAGTGTGGGACAGCCGAACACTGAAGCTTTCTTT. It translates to CASSVGQPNTEAFF.

This clone was seen only a few times. The J gene is TRBJ1-4, the V gene TRBV19; 8 bases are a match to TRBD1. The V and J ends lost 9 bases and 1 base, in that order; junction bases with no gene match: 7. The CDR3 runs to 15 residues. Germline assignment: CDR1 LNHDA and CDR2 SQIVND (reference sequence). CDR3 in amino acids: CASRDRTLTNEKLFF. CDR3 nucleotides: TGTGCCAGCCGGGACAGGACACTAACTAATGAAAAACTGTTTTTT.

This clone was picked up one time. V usage is TRBV20-1 and J usage is TRBJ2-7; TRBD2 might be the D (5 bases). Germline CDR1 reads DFQATT; CDR2 reads SNEGSKA (reference sequence). The CDR3 has 11 residues. Trimming cost V 1 base and J 12 bases, with 13 bases left between them. The CDR3 loop is CSARVGGLRYF. The CDR3 DNA is TGCAGTGCTAGAGTAGGAGGACTCCGGTACTTC.

This clone was observed at least ten times. The chain links TRBV6-6 to TRBJ1-5; D may be TRBD1 (6 bases). Trimming pared 3 bases from V and 5 bases from J, leaving 11 bases between. CDR1 MNHNY and CDR2 SVGAGI come from the germline V gene (reference sequence). There are 14 residues in the CDR3. CDR3 loop: CASSYQGFDQPQHF. The CDR3 DNA is TGTGCCAGCAGTTATCAGGGGTTTGATCAGCCCCAGCATTTT.

CDR3 region: CASSYWGGQDGYTF. DNA of the CDR3: TGTGCCAGCAGTTACTGGGGGGGGCAGGATGGCTACACCTTC. V usage is TRBV5-4 and J usage is TRBJ1-2, with D maybe TRBD1 (6 bases). V lost 5 bases and J 6 bases, leaving 17 bases between the germline ends. Germline CDR1 reads SGHNT; CDR2 reads YYREEE (reference sequence). The CDR3 sequence is 14 residues long.

The count of this clone is one. The chain is built from TRBV12-3 or TRBV12-4 and TRBJ1-4; tentatively, D is TRBD1 (5 bases). Between the trimmed V and J ends, which lost 6 bases and 10 bases, there was a span of 12 bases. The CDR3 spans 12 residues. CDR3 sequence reads: CASSSGGAKLFF. CDR3 DNA sequence: TGTGCCAGCAGCTCTGGAGGGGCAAAACTGTTTTTT.